This entry is about one TCR beta chain. What it binds is unknown. Germline values: CDR1 SGHNT, CDR2 YENEEA. The CDR3 sequence is 16 residues long. V was clipped by 1 base and J by 4 bases; unmatched bases: 4. This sample was taken from a study of cytomegalovirus exposure and HLA in healthy donors. In the study overall: Of all 380 or so donors who were genotyped, 80% to 85% belonged to the Caucasian-associated ancestry cluster.

Whole-study findings and limits: A previous analysis found most TCR beta V segments productive roughly 90% or roughly 30% of the time. Specific recognition of CMV antigens was confirmed in vitro for a few chains (all CMV-associated).

Those who donated were healthy bone marrow donors. This PCR relied on a set of 60 Vbeta primers and 13 Jbeta primers. The assay was immunoSEQ multiplex PCR, and TCRdb's table has in-frame clones only and misses some. The sample has around 190,000 clones, around 77% seen once. V gene TRBV11-3 combines with J gene TRBJ2-5, with 12 bases identical to TRBD2. This receptor was obtained from a woman aged 30 to 39 in good health and CMV-seronegative. Sequencing input: PBMCs. CDR3 sequence reads: CASSLGLAGEGETQYF. The CDR3 nucleotides are TGTGCCAGCAGCTTAGGACTAGCGGGAGAGGGAGAGACCCAGTACTTC.